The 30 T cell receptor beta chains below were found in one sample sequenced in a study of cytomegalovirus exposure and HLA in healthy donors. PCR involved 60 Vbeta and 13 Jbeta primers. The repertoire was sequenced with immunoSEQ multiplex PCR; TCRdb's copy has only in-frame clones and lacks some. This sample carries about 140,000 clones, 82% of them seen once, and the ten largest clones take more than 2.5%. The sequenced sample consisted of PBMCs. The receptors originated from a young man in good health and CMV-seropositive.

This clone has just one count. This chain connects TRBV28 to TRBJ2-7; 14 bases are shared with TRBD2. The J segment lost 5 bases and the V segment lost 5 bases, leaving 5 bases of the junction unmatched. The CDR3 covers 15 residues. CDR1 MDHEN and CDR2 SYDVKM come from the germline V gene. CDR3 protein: CASSKPGLAGDEQYF. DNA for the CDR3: TGTGCCAGCAGTAAACCGGGACTAGCGGGAGACGAGCAGTACTTC.

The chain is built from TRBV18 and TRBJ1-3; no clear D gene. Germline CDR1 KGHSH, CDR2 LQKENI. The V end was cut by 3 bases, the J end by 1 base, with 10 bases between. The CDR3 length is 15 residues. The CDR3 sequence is CASSPVIASGNTIYF. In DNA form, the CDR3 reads TGTGCCAGCTCACCCGTTATCGCGTCTGGAAACACCATATATTTT.

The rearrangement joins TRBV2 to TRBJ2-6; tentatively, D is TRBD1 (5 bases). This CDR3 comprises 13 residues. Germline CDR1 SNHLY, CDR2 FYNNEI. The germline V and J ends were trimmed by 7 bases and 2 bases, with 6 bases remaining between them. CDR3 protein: CASKGAGANVLTF. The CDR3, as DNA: TGTGCCAGCAAAGGGGCTGGGGCCAACGTCCTGACTTTC.

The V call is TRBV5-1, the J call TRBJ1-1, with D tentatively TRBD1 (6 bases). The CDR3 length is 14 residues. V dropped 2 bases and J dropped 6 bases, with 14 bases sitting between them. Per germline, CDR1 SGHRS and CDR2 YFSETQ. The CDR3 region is CASSFETGLAEAFF. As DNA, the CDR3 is TGCGCCAGCAGCTTTGAAACAGGGTTGGCTGAAGCTTTCTTT.

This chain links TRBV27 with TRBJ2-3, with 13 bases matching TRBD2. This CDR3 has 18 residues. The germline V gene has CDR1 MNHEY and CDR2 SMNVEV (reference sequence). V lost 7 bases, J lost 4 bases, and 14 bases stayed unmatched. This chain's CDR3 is CASNKGWTSGSWADTQYF. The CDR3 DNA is TGTGCCAGCAACAAAGGGTGGACTAGCGGGAGTTGGGCAGATACGCAGTATTTT.

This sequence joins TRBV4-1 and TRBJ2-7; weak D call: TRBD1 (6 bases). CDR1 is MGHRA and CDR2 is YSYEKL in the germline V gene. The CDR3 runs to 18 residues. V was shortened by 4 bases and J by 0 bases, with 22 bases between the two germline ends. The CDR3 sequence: CASSPKTLTGPSSYEQYF. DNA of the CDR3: TGCGCCAGCAGCCCGAAGACCTTAACAGGGCCTAGCTCCTACGAGCAGTACTTC.

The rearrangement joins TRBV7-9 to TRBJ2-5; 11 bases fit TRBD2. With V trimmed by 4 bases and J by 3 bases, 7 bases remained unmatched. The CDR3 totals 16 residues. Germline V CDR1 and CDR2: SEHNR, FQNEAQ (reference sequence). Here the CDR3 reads CASSSIAGGPEETQYF. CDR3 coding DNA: TGTGCCAGCAGCTCTATAGCGGGAGGGCCGGAAGAGACCCAGTACTTC.

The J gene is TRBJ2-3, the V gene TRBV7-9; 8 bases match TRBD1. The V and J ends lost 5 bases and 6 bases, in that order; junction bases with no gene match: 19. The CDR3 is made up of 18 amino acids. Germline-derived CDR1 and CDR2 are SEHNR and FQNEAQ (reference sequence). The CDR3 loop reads CASSTGTGPSFAWDTQYF. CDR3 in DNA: TGTGCCAGCAGCACTGGGACAGGCCCGTCCTTCGCTTGGGATACGCAGTATTTT.

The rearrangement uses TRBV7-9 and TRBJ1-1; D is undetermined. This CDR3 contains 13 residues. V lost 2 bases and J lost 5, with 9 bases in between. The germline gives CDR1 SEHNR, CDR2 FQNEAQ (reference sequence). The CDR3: CASSLTPTTEAFF. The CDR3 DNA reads TGTGCCAGCAGCTTAACTCCGACAACTGAAGCTTTCTTT.

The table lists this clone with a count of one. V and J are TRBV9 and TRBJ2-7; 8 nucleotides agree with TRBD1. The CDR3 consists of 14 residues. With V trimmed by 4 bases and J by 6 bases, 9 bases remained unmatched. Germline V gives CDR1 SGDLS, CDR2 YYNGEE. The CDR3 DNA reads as TGTGCCAGCAGCCCAAGGACAGGGAAAGGCGAGCAGTACTTC. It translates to CASSPRTGKGEQYF.

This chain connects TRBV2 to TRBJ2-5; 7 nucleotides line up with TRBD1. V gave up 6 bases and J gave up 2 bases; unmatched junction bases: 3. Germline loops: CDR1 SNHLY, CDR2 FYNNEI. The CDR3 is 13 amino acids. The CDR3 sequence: CASRGTAQETQYF. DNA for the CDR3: TGTGCCAGCAGGGGGACAGCTCAAGAGACCCAGTACTTC.

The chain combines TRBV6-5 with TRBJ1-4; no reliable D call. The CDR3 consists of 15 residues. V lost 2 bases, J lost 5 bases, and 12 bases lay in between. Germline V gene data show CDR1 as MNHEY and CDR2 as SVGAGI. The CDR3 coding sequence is TGTGCCAGCAGTTACCACGAGCGTGCAAATGAAAAACTGTTTTTT. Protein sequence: CASSYHERANEKLFF.

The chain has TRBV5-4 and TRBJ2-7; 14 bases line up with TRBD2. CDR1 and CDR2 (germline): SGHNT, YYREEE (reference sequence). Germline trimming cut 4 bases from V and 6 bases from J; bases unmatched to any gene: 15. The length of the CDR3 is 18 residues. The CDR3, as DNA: TGTGCCAGCAGCACCGGGACTAGCGGGAGTCATACGGGCCGCGAGCAGTACTTC. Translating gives CASSTGTSGSHTGREQYF.

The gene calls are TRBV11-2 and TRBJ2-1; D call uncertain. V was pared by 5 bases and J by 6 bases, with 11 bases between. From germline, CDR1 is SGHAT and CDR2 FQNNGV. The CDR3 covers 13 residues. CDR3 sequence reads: CASSVRRGNEQFF. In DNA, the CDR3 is TGTGCCAGCAGCGTTCGGCGAGGCAATGAGCAGTTCTTC. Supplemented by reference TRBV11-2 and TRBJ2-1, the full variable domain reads EAGVAQSPRYKIIEKRQSVAFWCNPISGHATLYWYQQILGQGPKLLIQFQNNGVVDDSQLPKDRFSAERLKGVDSTLKIQPAKLEDSAVYLCASSVRRGNEQFFGPGTRLTVL.

CDR3 loop: CASSERTGRVSEAFF. CDR3 DNA sequence: TGTGCCAGCAGCGAGCGGACAGGGAGGGTTTCTGAAGCTTTCTTT. The chain combines TRBV7-9 with TRBJ1-1, with 8 nucleotides matching TRBD1. Germline assignment: CDR1 SEHNR and CDR2 FQNEAQ (reference sequence). There are 15 residues in the CDR3. Germline trimming cut 5 bases from V and 6 bases from J; bases unmatched to any gene: 11.

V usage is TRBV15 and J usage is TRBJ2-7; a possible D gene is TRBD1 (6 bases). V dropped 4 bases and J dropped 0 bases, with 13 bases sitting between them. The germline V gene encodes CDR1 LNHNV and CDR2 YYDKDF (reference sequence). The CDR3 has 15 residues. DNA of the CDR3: TGTGCCACCAGCATCGGACAGACGAGCTCCTACGAGCAGTACTTC. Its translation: CATSIGQTSSYEQYF.

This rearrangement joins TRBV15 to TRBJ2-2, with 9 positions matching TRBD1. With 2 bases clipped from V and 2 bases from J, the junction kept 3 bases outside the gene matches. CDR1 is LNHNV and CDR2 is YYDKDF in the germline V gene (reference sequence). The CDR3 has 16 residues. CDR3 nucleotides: TGTGCCACCAGCAGAAAGGGACAGGGTAACACCGGGGAGCTGTTTTTT. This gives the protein CATSRKGQGNTGELFF. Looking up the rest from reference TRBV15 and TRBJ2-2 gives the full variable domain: DAMVIQNPRYQVTQFGKPVTLSCSQTLNHNVMYWYQQKSSQAPKLLFHYYDKDFNNEADTPDNFQSRRPNTSFCFLDIRSPGLGDTAMYLCATSRKGQGNTGELFFGEGSRLTVL.

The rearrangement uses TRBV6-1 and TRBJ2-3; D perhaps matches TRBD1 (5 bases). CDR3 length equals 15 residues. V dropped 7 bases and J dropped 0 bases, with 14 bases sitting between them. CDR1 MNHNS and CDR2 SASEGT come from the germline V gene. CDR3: CASKRDSYSTDTQYF. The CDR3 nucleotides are TGTGCCAGCAAGCGAGACAGTTATAGCACAGATACGCAGTATTTT.

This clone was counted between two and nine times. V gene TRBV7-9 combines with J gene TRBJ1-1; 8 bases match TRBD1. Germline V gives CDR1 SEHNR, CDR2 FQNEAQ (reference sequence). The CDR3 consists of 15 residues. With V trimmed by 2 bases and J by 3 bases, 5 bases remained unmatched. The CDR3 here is CASSLRQGPDTEAFF. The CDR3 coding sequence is TGTGCCAGCAGCTTACGACAGGGGCCGGACACTGAAGCTTTCTTT. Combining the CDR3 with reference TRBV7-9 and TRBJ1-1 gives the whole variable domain DTGVSQNPRHKITKRGQNVTFRCDPISEHNRLYWYRQTLGQGPEFLTYFQNEAQLEKSRLLSDRFSAERPKGSFSTLEIQRTEQGDSAMYLCASSLRQGPDTEAFFGQGTRLTVV.

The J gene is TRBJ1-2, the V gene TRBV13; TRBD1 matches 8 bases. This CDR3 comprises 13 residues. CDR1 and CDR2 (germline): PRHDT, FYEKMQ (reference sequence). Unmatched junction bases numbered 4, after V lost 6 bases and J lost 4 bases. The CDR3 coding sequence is TGTGCCAGCAGTTCCACAGGGGGCTATGGCTACACCTTC. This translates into CASSSTGGYGYTF.

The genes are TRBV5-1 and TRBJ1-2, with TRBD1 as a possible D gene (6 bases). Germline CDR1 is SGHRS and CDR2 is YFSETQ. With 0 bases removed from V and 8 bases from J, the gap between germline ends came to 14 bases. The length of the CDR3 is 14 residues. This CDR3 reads CASSLGGLSGGYTF. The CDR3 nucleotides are TGCGCCAGCAGCTTGGGGGGGCTTTCCGGGGGCTACACCTTC.

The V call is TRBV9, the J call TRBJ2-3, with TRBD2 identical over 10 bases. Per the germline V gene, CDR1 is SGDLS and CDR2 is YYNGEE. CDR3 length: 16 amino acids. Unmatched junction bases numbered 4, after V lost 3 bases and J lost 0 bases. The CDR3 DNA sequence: TGTGCCAGCAGCGGAGGACTAGCGGCTAGCACAGATACGCAGTATTTT. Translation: CASSGGLAASTDTQYF.

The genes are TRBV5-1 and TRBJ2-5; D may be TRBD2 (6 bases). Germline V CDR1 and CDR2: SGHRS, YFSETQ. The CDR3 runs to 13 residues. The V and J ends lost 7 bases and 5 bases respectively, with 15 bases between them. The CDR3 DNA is TGCGCCAGCTCACCGGGACTTGAGGAGACCCAGTACTTC. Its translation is CASSPGLEETQYF.

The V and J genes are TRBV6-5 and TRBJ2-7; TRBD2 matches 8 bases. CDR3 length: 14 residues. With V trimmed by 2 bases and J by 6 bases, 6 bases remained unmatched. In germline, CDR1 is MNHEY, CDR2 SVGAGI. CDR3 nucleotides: TGTGCCAGCAGTTACGAAGCGGGAGCTTCCGAGCAGTACTTC. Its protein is CASSYEAGASEQYF.

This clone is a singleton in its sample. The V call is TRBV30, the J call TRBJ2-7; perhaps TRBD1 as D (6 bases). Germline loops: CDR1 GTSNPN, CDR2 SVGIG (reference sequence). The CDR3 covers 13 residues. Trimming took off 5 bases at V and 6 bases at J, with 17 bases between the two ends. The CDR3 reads CAWATQGMGEQYF. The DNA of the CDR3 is TGTGCCTGGGCTACCCAGGGGATGGGCGAGCAGTACTTC.

DNA of the CDR3: TGTGCCAGCAGTGCGACGACAGGGGTGAACACTGAAGCTTTCTTT. This encodes CASSATTGVNTEAFF. The V call is TRBV6-5, the J call TRBJ1-1, with 8 bases lining up with TRBD1. With V trimmed by 5 bases and J by 0 bases, 5 bases remained unmatched. Germline CDR1 is MNHEY and CDR2 is SVGAGI. This CDR3 contains 15 residues.

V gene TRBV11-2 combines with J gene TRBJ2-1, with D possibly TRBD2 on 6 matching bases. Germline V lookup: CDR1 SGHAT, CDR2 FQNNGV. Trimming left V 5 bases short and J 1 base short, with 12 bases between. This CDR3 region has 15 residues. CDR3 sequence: CASSQISGSYNEQFF. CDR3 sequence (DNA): TGTGCCAGCAGCCAAATTAGCGGATCCTACAATGAGCAGTTCTTC.

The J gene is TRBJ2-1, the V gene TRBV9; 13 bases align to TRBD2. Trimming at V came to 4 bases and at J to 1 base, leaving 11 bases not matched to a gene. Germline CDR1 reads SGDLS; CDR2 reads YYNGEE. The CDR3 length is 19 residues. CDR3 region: CASSSPGTSGKVSYNEQFF. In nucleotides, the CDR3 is TGTGCCAGCAGCTCGCCGGGGACTAGCGGGAAGGTATCCTACAATGAGCAGTTCTTC.

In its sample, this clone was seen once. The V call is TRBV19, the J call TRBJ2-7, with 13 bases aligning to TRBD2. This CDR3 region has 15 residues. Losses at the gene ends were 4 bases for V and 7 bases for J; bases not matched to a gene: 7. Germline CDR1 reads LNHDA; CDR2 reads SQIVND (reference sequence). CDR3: CASSTTSGRAWEQYF. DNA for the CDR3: TGTGCCAGTAGTACAACTAGCGGGAGGGCCTGGGAGCAGTACTTC.

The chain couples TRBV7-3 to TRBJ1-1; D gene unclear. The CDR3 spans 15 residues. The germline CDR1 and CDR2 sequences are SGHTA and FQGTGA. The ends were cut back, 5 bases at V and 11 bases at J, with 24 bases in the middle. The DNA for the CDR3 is TGTGCCAGCAGCGCATTACCGGGAAGTAGTCACCTGGCTTTCTTT. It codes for CASSALPGSSHLAFF.